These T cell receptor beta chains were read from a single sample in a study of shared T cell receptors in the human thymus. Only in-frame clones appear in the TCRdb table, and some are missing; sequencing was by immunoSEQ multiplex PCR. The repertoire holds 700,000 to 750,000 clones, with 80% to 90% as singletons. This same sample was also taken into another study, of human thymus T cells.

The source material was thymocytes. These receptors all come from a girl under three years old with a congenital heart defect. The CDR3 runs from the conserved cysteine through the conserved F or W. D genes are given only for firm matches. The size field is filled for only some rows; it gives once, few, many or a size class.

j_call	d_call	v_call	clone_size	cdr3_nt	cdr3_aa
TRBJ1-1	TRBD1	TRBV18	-	TGTGCCAGCTCACCAAGACAGGGCGGGGACACTGAAGCTTTCTTT	CASSPRQGGDTEAFF
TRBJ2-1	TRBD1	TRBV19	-	TGTGCCAGTTCCGAACTCTTCAGGGGGCCTCGAAATGAGCAGTTCTTC	CASSELFRGPRNEQFF
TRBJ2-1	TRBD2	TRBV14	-	TGTGCCAGCGCCCGACAGGGAAGGGGGCTAACTAGCGGGGGGGCCAATGAGCAGTTCTTC	CASARQGRGLTSGGANEQFF
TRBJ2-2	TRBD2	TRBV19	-	TGTGCCAGTAGTAGCGCCCATGACCCCCGCGGGGGGGCCCCCGGGGAGCTGTTTTTT	CASSSAHDPRGGAPGELFF
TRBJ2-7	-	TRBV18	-	TGTGCCAGCTCACCGTTACAGAAGCACGAGCCCCACGAGCAGTACTTC	CASSPLQKHEPHEQYF
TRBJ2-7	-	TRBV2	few	TGTGCCAGCAGGGCTGGGGGCCCCTACGAGCAGTACTTC	CASRAGGPYEQYF
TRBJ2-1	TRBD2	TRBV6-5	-	TGTGCCAGCAGTTACCTTGGGACTATATACAATGAGCAGTTCTTC	CASSYLGTIYNEQFF
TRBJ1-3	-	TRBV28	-	TGTGCCAGCAGTTGGGTGTGGGCCCCTGGCTCTGGAAACACCATATATTTT	CASSWVWAPGSGNTIYF
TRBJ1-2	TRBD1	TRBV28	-	TGTGCCAGCAGTTTCCCTAGACAGGGGACTAAATTATCCTATGGCTACACCTTC	CASSFPRQGTKLSYGYTF
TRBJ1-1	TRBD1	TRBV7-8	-	TGTGCCAGCACCAAGAGGGGGCCCCCGGTGACTGAAGCTTTCTTT	CASTKRGPPVTEAFF
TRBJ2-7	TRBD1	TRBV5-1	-	TGCGCCAGCAGCCCCGAACCAGGACAGGGTTCCTACGAGCAGTACTTC	CASSPEPGQGSYEQYF
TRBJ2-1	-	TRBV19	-	TGTGCCAGTAGTTTAACCAGAAACAATGAGCAGTTCTTC	CASSLTRNNEQFF
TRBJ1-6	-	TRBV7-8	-	TGTGCCAGCAGCTTAGTTCTGCAGAATTCACCCCTCCACTTT	CASSLVLQNSPLHF
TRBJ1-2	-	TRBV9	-	TGTGCCAGCAGCGTAGACGGGAACTATGGCTACACCTTC	CASSVDGNYGYTF
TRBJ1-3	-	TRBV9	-	TGTGCCAGCAGCCAGCGTGACTGTGGAAACACCATATATTTT	CASSQRDCGNTIYF